This T cell receptor beta chain emerged from a study of blood T cell repertoires in COVID-19. Assay used: immunoSEQ multiplex PCR; TCRdb lists only in-frame clones, some missing. There are some 320,000 clones in the sample; around 88% occur only once, and roughly 7% lies in the top ten. The table lists this clone with a few counts. Germline lookup yields CDR1 SNHLY and CDR2 FYNNEI. CDR3 length equals 12 residues. Trimming pared 8 bases from V and 4 bases from J, leaving 11 bases between. The chain joins TRBV2 to TRBJ1-2; TRBD1 might be the D (6 bases). Sequenced material: peripheral blood. The sequence was obtained from a woman aged 30 to 39 who had recovered from COVID-19. CDR3 sequence: CASEGGTYGYTF. CDR3 DNA: TGTGCCAGCGAGGGGGGGACCTATGGCTACACCTTC.